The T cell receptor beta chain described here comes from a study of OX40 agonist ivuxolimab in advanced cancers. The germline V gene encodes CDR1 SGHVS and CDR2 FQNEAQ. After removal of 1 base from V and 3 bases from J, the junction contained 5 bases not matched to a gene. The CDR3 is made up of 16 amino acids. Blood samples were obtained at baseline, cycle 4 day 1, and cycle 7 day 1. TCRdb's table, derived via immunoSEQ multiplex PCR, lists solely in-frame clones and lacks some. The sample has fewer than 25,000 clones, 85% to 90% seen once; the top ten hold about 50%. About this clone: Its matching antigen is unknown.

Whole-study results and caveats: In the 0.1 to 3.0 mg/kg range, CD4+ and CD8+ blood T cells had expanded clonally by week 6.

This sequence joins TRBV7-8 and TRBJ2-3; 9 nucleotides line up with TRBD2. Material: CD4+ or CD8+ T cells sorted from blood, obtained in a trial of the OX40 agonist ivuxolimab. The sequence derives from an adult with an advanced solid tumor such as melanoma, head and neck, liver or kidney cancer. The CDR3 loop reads CASSLGSSGKTDTQYF. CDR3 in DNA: TGTGCCAGCAGCTTAGGGTCTAGCGGGAAAACAGATACGCAGTATTTT.